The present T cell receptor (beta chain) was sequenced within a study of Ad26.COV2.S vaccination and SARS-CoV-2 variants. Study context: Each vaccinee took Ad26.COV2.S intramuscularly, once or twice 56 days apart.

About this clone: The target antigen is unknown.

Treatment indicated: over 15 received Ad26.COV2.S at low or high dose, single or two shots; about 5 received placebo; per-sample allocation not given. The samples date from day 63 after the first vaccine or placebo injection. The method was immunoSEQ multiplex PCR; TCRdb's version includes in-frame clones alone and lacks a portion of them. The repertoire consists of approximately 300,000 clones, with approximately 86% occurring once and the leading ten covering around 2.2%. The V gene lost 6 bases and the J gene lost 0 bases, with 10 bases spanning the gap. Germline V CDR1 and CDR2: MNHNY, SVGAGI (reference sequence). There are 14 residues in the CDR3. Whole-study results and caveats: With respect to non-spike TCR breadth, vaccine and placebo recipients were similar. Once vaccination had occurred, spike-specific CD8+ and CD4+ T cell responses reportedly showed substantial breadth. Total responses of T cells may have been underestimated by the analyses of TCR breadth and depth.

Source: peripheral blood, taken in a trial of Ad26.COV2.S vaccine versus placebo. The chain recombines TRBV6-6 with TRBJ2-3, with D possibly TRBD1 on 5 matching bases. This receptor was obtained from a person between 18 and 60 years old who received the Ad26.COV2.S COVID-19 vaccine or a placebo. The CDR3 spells CASRPPGSTDTQYF. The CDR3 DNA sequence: TGTGCCAGCAGGCCTCCAGGGAGCACAGATACGCAGTATTTT.